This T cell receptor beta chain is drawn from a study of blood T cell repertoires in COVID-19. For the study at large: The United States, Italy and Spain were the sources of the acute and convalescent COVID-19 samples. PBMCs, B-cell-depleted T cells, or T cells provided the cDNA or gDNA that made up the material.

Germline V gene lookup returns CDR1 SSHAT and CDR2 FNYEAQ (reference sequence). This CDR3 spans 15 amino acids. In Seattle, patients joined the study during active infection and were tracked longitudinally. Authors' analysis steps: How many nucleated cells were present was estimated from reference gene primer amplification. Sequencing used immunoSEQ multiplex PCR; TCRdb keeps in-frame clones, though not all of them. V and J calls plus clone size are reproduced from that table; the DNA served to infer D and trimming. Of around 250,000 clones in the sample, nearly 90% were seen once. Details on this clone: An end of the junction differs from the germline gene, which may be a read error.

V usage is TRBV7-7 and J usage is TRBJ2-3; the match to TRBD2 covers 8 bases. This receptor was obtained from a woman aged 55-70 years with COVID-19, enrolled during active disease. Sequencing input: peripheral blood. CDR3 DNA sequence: TGTGCTAGCAGCGCTAGCGGGTTTAGCACAGATACGCAGTATTTT. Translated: CASSASGFSTDTQYF. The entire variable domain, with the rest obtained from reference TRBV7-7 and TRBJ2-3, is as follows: GAGVSQSPRYKVTKRGQDVTLRCDPISSHATLYWYQQALGQGPEFLTYFNYEAQPDKSGLPSDRFSAERPEGSISTLTIQRTEQRDSAMYRCASSASGFSTDTQYFGPGTRLTVL.